These T cell receptor beta chains were read from a single sample in a study of beta chain features in type 1 diabetes. The method was immunoSEQ multiplex PCR; TCRdb's version includes in-frame clones alone and lacks a portion of them. This repertoire shows 450,000 to 600,000 clones, approximately 28% found once; its top ten account for about 0.06%. The sample consisted of naive CD4+ T cells from blood. The receptors derive from a man in his late teens or twenties in good health. CDR3s include the opening cysteine and the closing phenylalanine or tryptophan. D genes are given only for firm matches. Clone sizes are given selectively: once, few, many, or a class where the clone is expanded.

size | J | D | V | DNA | CDR3
. | TRBJ1-2 | . | TRBV7-2 | TGTGCCAGCAGCCCGGGGTTGCAGGTCGGTCACTATGGCTACACCTTC | CASSPGLQVGHYGYTF
. | TRBJ2-5 | . | TRBV13 | TGTGCCAGCAGCTTAGGCGGTCCAGAGACCCAGTACTTC | CASSLGGPETQYF
. | TRBJ2-1 | . | TRBV7-9 | TGTGCCAGCAGCTTCGGGGACTCCTCCTACAATGAGCAGTTCTTC | CASSFGDSSYNEQFF
. | TRBJ2-1 | TRBD2 | TRBV7-3 | TGTGCCAGCAGCTTAACTCCTACAGCGGGAGGAAATGAGCAGTTCTTC | CASSLTPTAGGNEQFF
few | TRBJ1-1 | . | TRBV9 | TGTGCCAGCAGCGTAGGAATGACAGAGAACACTGAAGCTTTCTTT | CASSVGMTENTEAFF
few | TRBJ2-5 | . | TRBV15 | TGTGCCACCAGTCGAGAAAAGCTAGCAGAGACCCAGTACTTC | CATSREKLAETQYF
. | TRBJ2-1 | . | TRBV28 | TGTGCCAGCAGTTCTGGAGGGAACAATGAGCAGTTCTTC | CASSSGGNNEQFF
. | TRBJ2-7 | TRBD2 | TRBV5-1 | TGCGCCAGCAGCAGAGGACTAGCGGGGAGCCTTGACGAGCAGTACTTC | CASSRGLAGSLDEQYF
. | TRBJ2-7 | TRBD1 | TRBV7-2 | TGTGCCAGCAGCTCATCCCTACAGGGGGCACACGAGCAGTACTTC | CASSSSLQGAHEQYF
. | TRBJ2-3 | TRBD1 | TRBV30 | TGTGCCCGAAGTGCAGGGGGCATAGGAGATACGCAGTATTTT | CARSAGGIGDTQYF
. | TRBJ1-2 | . | TRBV29-1 | TGCAGCGTTGAACTCATAAAAGCGGCGACTTGGGGCGGCTACACCTTC | CSVELIKAATWGGYTF
. | TRBJ2-7 | TRBD1 | TRBV13 | TGTGCCAGCAGCTTAGGGCAGGGGGCACGCGAGCAGTACTTC | CASSLGQGAREQYF
. | TRBJ1-3 | TRBD1 | TRBV30 | TGTGCCTGGAGTCTCGGGACAGTTAGCTCTGGAAACACCATATATTTT | CAWSLGTVSSGNTIYF
. | TRBJ2-7 | . | TRBV19 | TGTGCCAGTAGCACCCGGACATACGAGCAGTACTTC | CASSTRTYEQYF
. | TRBJ2-3 | . | TRBV5-6 | TGTGCCAGCAGCTTGCAACAGGGCACAGATACGCAGTATTTT | CASSLQQGTDTQYF
few | TRBJ2-2 | . | TRBV30 | TGTGCCTGGAGTGTTGGTGGCCGGGAGCTGTTTTTT | CAWSVGGRELFF
few | TRBJ2-5 | . | TRBV4-1 | TGCGCCAGCAGCCAAGTAACCCCCCGGCAACAAGAGACCCAGTACTTC | CASSQVTPRQQETQYF
. | TRBJ2-3 | . | TRBV10-3 | TGTGCCACTAATCCAGGAGGGGCACAGGCAGATACGCAGTATTTT | CATNPGGAQADTQYF
few | TRBJ2-3 | TRBD2 | TRBV4-1 | TGCGCCAGCAGCCAAGGACTAGCGGGATACACAGATACGCAGTATTTT | CASSQGLAGYTDTQYF
. | TRBJ2-7 | . | TRBV30 | TGTGCCTGGAGTAATGGGATCGCCTACGAGCAGTACTTC | CAWSNGIAYEQYF
few | TRBJ2-4 | . | TRBV4-3 | TGCGCCAGCAGCCAGGGAACCAGGGACACCCTTCTAAACATTCAGTACTTC | CASSQGTRDTLLNIQYF
. | TRBJ1-2 | TRBD1 | TRBV30 | TGTGCCTGGAGTTCCCGGGACAGGGGATATGGCTACACCTTC | CAWSSRDRGYGYTF
few | TRBJ1-5 | TRBD1 | TRBV15 | TGTGCCACCAGCAGCGGGACAGCGTCTTATCAGCCCCAGCATTTT | CATSSGTASYQPQHF
. | TRBJ2-1 | TRBD2 | TRBV5-1 | TGCGCCAGCAGCCTGCTGGGACTAGCGGTTCCCAATGAGCAGTTCTTC | CASSLLGLAVPNEQFF
. | TRBJ2-1 | TRBD2 | TRBV9 | TGTGCCAGCAGCGTAGCTTCCTGGGCTAGCGGAAACAATGAGCAGTTCTTC | CASSVASWASGNNEQFF
. | TRBJ2-5 | . | TRBV7-9 | TGTGCCAGCAGCTTAGCCAGGGCCCAAGAGACCCAGTACTTC | CASSLARAQETQYF
few | TRBJ2-3 | TRBD1 | TRBV7-2 | TGTGCCAGCAGCACCCGGGACAGGGGGGATACGCAGTATTTT | CASSTRDRGDTQYF
. | TRBJ1-1 | . | TRBV9 | TGTGCCAGCAGCGTAAGTGGGATGAACACTGAAGCTTTCTTT | CASSVSGMNTEAFF
. | TRBJ2-1 | TRBD2 | TRBV13 | TGTGCCAGCAGCCGGACTAGCGGGAGAGATAATGAGCAGTTCTTC | CASSRTSGRDNEQFF
. | TRBJ2-1 | . | TRBV5-1 | TGCGCCAGCAGCTTGGGACTTATCGCCAATGAGCAGTTCTTC | CASSLGLIANEQFF
few | TRBJ2-1 | TRBD2 | TRBV9 | TGTGCCAGCAGCTCCTTTAGCGGGAGCTCCTACAATGAGCAGTTCTTC | CASSSFSGSSYNEQFF
. | TRBJ2-3 | . | TRBV27 | TGTGCCAGCAGTTTTACTACAACCCGGGCAACGCAGTATTTT | CASSFTTTRATQYF
. | TRBJ1-4 | . | TRBV7-8 | TGTGCCAGCAGCTTAAGCGTAGGGGCAGGAAGACTGTTTTTT | CASSLSVGAGRLFF
. | TRBJ2-3 | . | TRBV6-5 | TGTGCCAGCAGCAACGAGGCCACAGATACGCAGTATTTT | CASSNEATDTQYF
few | TRBJ2-7 | TRBD2 | TRBV5-1 | TGCGCCAGCAGCTTGGTAGGACTAGCGGGTTTCCCGAAGTACTTC | CASSLVGLAGFPKYF
. | TRBJ2-7 | . | TRBV27 | TGTGCCAGCACTTCTCCGGGACCCCCGCCCTACGAGCAGTACTTC | CASTSPGPPPYEQYF
. | TRBJ2-5 | . | TRBV7-2 | TGTGCCAGCAGCTTAAAGAGAGAGACCCAGTACTTC | CASSLKRETQYF
. | TRBJ2-6 | . | TRBV7-9 | TGTGCCAGCAGCTTAGCAGGGATTCGCTCTGGGGCCAACGTCCTGACTTTC | CASSLAGIRSGANVLTF
. | TRBJ2-6 | . | TRBV19 | TGTGCCAGTAGTATTCTGGGGGCGACTGGGGCCAACGTCCTGACTTTC | CASSILGATGANVLTF
. | TRBJ1-1 | TRBD1 | TRBV2 | TGTGCCAGCGTCCGGGACAGGGACACTGAAGCTTTCTTT | CASVRDRDTEAFF
. | TRBJ2-6 | . | TRBV9 | TGTGCCAGCAGCGTAGCTACAGGCGGATCTGGGGCCAACGTCCTGACTTTC | CASSVATGGSGANVLTF
few | TRBJ2-1 | TRBD1 | TRBV28 | TGTGCCAGCAGTTCCGCCGGGACAGGGAAGAATGAGCAGTTCTTC | CASSSAGTGKNEQFF
once | TRBJ1-4 | TRBD1 | TRBV7-2 | TGTGCCAGCAGCTTACGCCCAGGGGGCGGCGAAAAACTGTTTTTT | CASSLRPGGGEKLFF